This T cell receptor (beta chain) was recorded in a study of OX40 agonist ivuxolimab in advanced cancers. Points from the study as a whole: Part of the nonresponder group also had normalized T-cell clonal expansion that was low. Among T cells, CD8+ cells averaged more expanded clones than CD4+ cells.

Germline lookup yields CDR1 SGHDT and CDR2 YYEEEE. V was pared by 6 bases and J by 7 bases, with 7 bases of the junction left unmatched. The CDR3 runs to 14 residues. The assay was immunoSEQ multiplex PCR, and TCRdb's table has in-frame clones only and misses some. The sample contains 34,000 or so clones, under 80% of which appear only once. The timepoints at which blood was sampled were baseline, cycle 4 day 1, and cycle 7 day 1. Turning to this clone: Antigen unknown.

The chain links TRBV5-6 to TRBJ1-1; 12 bases align to TRBD1. The TCR was taken from an adult with an advanced solid tumor such as melanoma, head and neck, liver or kidney cancer. This specimen was CD4+ or CD8+ T cells sorted from blood, taken in a trial of the OX40 agonist ivuxolimab. DNA for the CDR3: TGTGCCAGCACCAGGGGACAGGGGGCGATTGAAGCTTTCTTT. Its protein is CASTRGQGAIEAFF.